Presented here are 17 T cell receptor beta chains from one specimen sequenced in a study of T cell responses to AZD1222 COVID-19 vaccine (dated by TCRdb to about 2021). This sample's time point label indicates: baseline before first vaccination. The receptor library was made with the immunoSEQ multiplex PCR assay. Here the immuneACCESS table is served through TCRdb, limited to in-frame sequences with V and J called. Missing clones are a known gap in these copies; in checked studies unresolved V genes cover under half, and the rest lacks a known reason. This sample lists 120,000 or so clones; about 91% were detected once. The ten most abundant clones make up 4.5% to 5% of the sample. Material: peripheral blood, obtained on day 0 of AZD1222 vaccination. These receptors all come from an adult in good health.

This clone was seen only once. V and J are TRBV27 and TRBJ1-3, with 10 bases identical to TRBD1. Germline trimming cut 5 bases from V and 4 bases from J; bases unmatched to any gene: 8. The CDR3 sequence is 16 residues long. The germline V gene encodes CDR1 MNHEY and CDR2 SMNVEV (reference sequence). The CDR3 DNA is TGTGCCAGCAGTCCGACGGGGACAGGGGTAGGAAACACCATATATTTT. The encoded protein is CASSPTGTGVGNTIYF.

The gene calls are TRBV7-2 and TRBJ2-1, with 11 positions matching TRBD2. The germline V gene encodes CDR1 SGHTA and CDR2 FQGNSA. The V and J ends lost 3 bases and 10 bases, in that order; junction bases with no gene match: 11. The CDR3 covers 16 residues. Here the CDR3 reads CASSFFLAGGPREQFF. The DNA for the CDR3 is TGTGCCAGCAGCTTTTTCCTAGCGGGGGGCCCAAGAGAGCAGTTCTTC.

The rearrangement joins TRBV11-2 to TRBJ2-5; TRBD1 matches 8 bases. Germline V lookup: CDR1 SGHAT, CDR2 FQNNGV. The CDR3 loop spans 18 amino acids. The J segment lost 1 base and the V segment lost 5 bases, leaving 15 bases of the junction unmatched. CDR3 amino acids: CASSPRVGTGRLQETQYF. The CDR3 DNA is TGTGCCAGCAGCCCGCGGGTTGGGACAGGACGTCTCCAAGAGACCCAGTACTTC.

V gene TRBV7-2 combines with J gene TRBJ1-1; D unclear. Germline V gene sequence: CDR1 SGHTA, CDR2 FQGNSA. With 5 bases removed from V and 0 bases from J, the gap between germline ends came to 13 bases. The CDR3 is 15 residues long. DNA for the CDR3: TGTGCCAGCAGCCTTAACAGAGTCATGAACACTGAAGCTTTCTTT. Translated, it gives CASSLNRVMNTEAFF.

This clone was found once. The rearrangement links TRBV19 to TRBJ2-1; no clear D gene. In germline, CDR1 is LNHDA, CDR2 SQIVND (reference sequence). The V gene lost 4 bases and the J gene lost 3 bases, with 7 bases spanning the gap. This CDR3 is built from 13 residues. The CDR3 region has the DNA TGTGCCAGTAGTACCTATAGCTACAATGAGCAGTTCTTC. Amino acid sequence: CASSTYSYNEQFF.

This clone occurred a few times. The chain links TRBV5-6 to TRBJ1-1; 12 nucleotides agree with TRBD1. CDR3 length: 15 amino acids. V lost 1 base and J lost 8; bases outside the gene matches: 6. Germline CDR1 reads SGHDT; CDR2 reads YYEEEE. Written as DNA, the CDR3 is TGTGCCAGCAGCTTGACCCGGGACAGGGGGCCCGAAGCTTTCTTT. Protein sequence: CASSLTRDRGPEAFF.

As for this clone: The junction does not match germline at one end; this may be a read error. The chain joins TRBV7-7 to TRBJ2-5, with D possibly TRBD2 on 5 matching bases. The CDR3 loop spans 15 amino acids. Germline V gives CDR1 SSHAT, CDR2 FNYEAQ (reference sequence). The CDR3 DNA reads as TGTGCTAGCAGCTTATCGGTCGGCGGGCGGGAGACCCAGTACTTC. Residues: CASSLSVGGRETQYF. Variable domain in full (rest from reference TRBV7-7 and TRBJ2-5): GAGVSQSPRYKVTKRGQDVTLRCDPISSHATLYWYQQALGQGPEFLTYFNYEAQPDKSGLPSDRFSAERPEGSISTLTIQRTEQRDSAMYRCASSLSVGGRETQYFGPGTRLLVL.

The rearrangement uses TRBV4-1 and TRBJ1-4, with no clear D. Germline values: CDR1 MGHRA, CDR2 YSYEKL. The CDR3 is 14 amino acids. The V end was cut by 6 bases, the J end by 5 bases, with 13 bases between. CDR3 region: CASSKSRRNEKLFF. DNA for the CDR3: TGCGCCAGCAGTAAATCTCGTCGGAATGAAAAACTGTTTTTT.

The rearrangement uses TRBV15 and TRBJ1-1; D unclear. CDR3 length: 15 residues. V was pared by 1 base and J by 4 bases, with 13 bases between. Germline V CDR1 and CDR2: LNHNV, YYDKDF (reference sequence). CDR3 residues: CATSRAAAPVTEAFF. The CDR3 coding sequence is TGTGCCACCAGCAGAGCCGCGGCTCCCGTCACTGAAGCTTTCTTT.

The chain uses TRBV14 and TRBJ1-2; D unresolved. Per germline, CDR1 SGHDN and CDR2 FVKESK. V was shortened by 2 bases and J by 1 base, with 11 bases between the two germline ends. The CDR3 extends over 15 amino acids. CDR3 coding DNA: TGTGCCAGCAGCCAAAATCAGAACCTTAACTATGGCTACACCTTC. Its protein product is CASSQNQNLNYGYTF.

This sequence joins TRBV6-5 and TRBJ1-3, with 9 bases that match TRBD1. Trimming removed 6 bases from V and 4 bases from J; junction bases left unmatched: 4. The CDR3 is made up of 14 amino acids. The V gene's germline CDR1 is MNHEY and CDR2 SVGAGI. The CDR3 DNA reads as TGTGCCAGCAGCCAAGGACAGGGGGGAAACACCATATATTTT. This translates into CASSQGQGGNTIYF.

The CDR3 nucleotides are TGTGCTAGTGGTTTGTCCCAGGGGGCCCCAGATACGCAGTATTTT. It encodes CASGLSQGAPDTQYF. The V and J genes are TRBV12-5 and TRBJ2-3; 8 nucleotides line up with TRBD1. J gave up 4 bases and V 2 bases, and 5 bases lay outside the gene matches. The CDR3 is made up of 15 amino acids. CDR1 and CDR2 from the germline V gene are LGHNT and FRNRAP.

This chain links TRBV6-4 with TRBJ2-1, with 11 bases identical to TRBD2. J lost 9 bases, V lost 6 bases, and 10 bases had no gene match. This CDR3 comprises 15 residues. Germline V gene lookup returns CDR1 MRHNA and CDR2 SNTAGT. CDR3 residues: CASRADSGGAREQFF. The DNA for the CDR3 is TGTGCCAGCAGAGCAGATAGCGGGGGGGCCCGTGAGCAGTTCTTC.

The chain uses TRBV5-1 and TRBJ2-7; the D call may be TRBD1 or TRBD2 (5 bases each). The CDR3 length is 16 residues. The germline V and J ends were trimmed by 4 bases and 3 bases, with 20 bases remaining between them. CDR1 is SGHRS, CDR2 YFSETQ, per germline. The CDR3 DNA follows: TGCGCCAGCAGCCCACGTACGGGGACGCCTTACTACGAGCAGTACTTC. Its translation: CASSPRTGTPYYEQYF. The full variable domain, in which reference TRBV5-1 and TRBJ2-7 provide the parts outside the CDR3, is KAGVTQTPRYLIKTRGQQVTLSCSPISGHRSVSWYQQTPGQGLQFLFEYFSETQRNKGNFPGRFSGRQFSNSRSEMNVSTLELGDSALYLCASSPRTGTPYYEQYFGPGTRLTVT.

The genes are TRBV5-1 and TRBJ1-4, with unresolved D. The germline V gene has CDR1 SGHRS and CDR2 YFSETQ. The length of the CDR3 is 13 residues. V lost 4 bases and J 2 bases, leaving 6 bases between the germline ends. The CDR3 coding sequence is TGCGCCAGCAGCGACGGTACTAATGAAAAACTGTTTTTT. Amino acid sequence: CASSDGTNEKLFF.

This clone has just one count. This rearrangement joins TRBV10-3 to TRBJ1-1; D is undetermined. The germline V gene has CDR1 ENHRY and CDR2 SYGVKD. Trimming took off 2 bases at V and 6 bases at J, with 4 bases between the two ends. The CDR3 length is 11 residues. The CDR3 DNA reads as TGTGCCATCAGTGAGGGCCCTGAAGCTTTCTTT. Translating it yields CAISEGPEAFF.

The genes are TRBV5-4 and TRBJ1-4, with D possibly matching TRBD1 (6 bases). V was trimmed by 0 bases and J by 3 bases, leaving 9 bases between them. Germline lookup yields CDR1 SGHNT and CDR2 YYREEE (reference sequence). The CDR3 is 15 residues long. CDR3: CASSLAGQPNEKLFF. CDR3 DNA: TGTGCCAGCAGCTTGGCAGGACAGCCTAATGAAAAACTGTTTTTT.